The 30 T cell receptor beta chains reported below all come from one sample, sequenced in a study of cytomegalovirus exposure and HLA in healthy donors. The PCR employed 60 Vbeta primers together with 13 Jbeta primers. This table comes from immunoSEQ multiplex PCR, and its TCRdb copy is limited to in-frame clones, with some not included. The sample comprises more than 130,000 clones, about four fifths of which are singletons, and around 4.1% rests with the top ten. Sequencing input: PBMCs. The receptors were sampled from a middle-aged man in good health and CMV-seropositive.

CDR3 DNA sequence: TGCGCCAGCAGCAACGGACAGGGGGGCAATGAGCAGTTCTTC. Translation gives CASSNGQGGNEQFF. J is TRBJ2-1 and V is TRBV5-1, with TRBD1 identical over 10 bases. Germline V lookup: CDR1 SGHRS, CDR2 YFSETQ. With V trimmed by 4 bases and J by 6 bases, 4 bases remained unmatched. CDR3 length equals 14 residues.

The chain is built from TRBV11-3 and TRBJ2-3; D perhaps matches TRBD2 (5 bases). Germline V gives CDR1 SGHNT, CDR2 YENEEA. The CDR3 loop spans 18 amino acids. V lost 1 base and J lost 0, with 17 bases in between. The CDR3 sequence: CASSLGFGGLRSTDTQYF. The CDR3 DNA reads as TGTGCCAGCAGCTTAGGGTTTGGCGGGCTCAGGAGCACAGATACGCAGTATTTT.

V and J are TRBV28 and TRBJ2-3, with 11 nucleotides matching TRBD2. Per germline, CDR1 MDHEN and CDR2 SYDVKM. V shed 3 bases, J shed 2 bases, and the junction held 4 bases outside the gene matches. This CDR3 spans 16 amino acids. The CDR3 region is CASSLLSGRATDTQYF. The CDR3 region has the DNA TGTGCCAGCAGTTTGCTTAGCGGGAGGGCCACAGATACGCAGTATTTT.

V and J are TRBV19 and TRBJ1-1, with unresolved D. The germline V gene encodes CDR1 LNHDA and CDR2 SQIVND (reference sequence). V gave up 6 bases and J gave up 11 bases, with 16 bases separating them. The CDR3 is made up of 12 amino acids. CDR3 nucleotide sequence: TGTGCCAGTAGCGGCTACGGGTCGGTTGCTTTCTTT. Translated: CASSGYGSVAFF.

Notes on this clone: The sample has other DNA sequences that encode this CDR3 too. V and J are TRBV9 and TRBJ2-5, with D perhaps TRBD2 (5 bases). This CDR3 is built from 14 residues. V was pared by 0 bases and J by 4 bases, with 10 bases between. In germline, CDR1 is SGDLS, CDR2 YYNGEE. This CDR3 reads CASSVGPGGETQYF. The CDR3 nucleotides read TGTGCCAGCAGCGTAGGGCCAGGAGGAGAGACCCAGTACTTC.

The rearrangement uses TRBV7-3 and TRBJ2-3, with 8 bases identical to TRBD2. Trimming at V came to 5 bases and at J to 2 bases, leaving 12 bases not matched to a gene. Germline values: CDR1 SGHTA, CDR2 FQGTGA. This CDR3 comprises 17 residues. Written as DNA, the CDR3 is TGTGCCAGCAGCCCCCGGGGGGGCGCGGGGTTCACAGATACGCAGTATTTT. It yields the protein CASSPRGGAGFTDTQYF.

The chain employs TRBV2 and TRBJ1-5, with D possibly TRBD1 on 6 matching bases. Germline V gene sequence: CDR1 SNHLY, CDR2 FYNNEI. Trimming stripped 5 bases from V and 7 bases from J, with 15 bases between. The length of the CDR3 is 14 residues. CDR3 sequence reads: CASSQQGPSQPQHF. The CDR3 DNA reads TGTGCCAGCAGTCAACAGGGCCCCAGCCAGCCCCAGCATTTT.

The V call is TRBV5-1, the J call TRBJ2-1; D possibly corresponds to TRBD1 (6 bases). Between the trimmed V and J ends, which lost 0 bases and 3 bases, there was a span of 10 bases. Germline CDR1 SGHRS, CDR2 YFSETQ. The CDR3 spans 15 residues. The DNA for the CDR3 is TGCGCCAGCAGCTTGGCTCTAGGGGGCTACAATGAGCAGTTCTTC. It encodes CASSLALGGYNEQFF.

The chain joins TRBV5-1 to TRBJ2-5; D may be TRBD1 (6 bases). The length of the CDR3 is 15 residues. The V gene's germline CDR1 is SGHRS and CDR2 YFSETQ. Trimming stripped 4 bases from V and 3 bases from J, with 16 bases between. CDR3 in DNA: TGCGCCAGCAGCAGAGTGGACAGCAGAAAAGAGACCCAGTACTTC. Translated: CASSRVDSRKETQYF.

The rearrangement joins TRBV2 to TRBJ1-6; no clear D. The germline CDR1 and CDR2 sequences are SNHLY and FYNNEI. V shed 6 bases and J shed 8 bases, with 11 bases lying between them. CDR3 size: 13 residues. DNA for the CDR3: TGTGCCAGCAGCGCCGGGAGGGATTCACCCCTCCACTTT. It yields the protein CASSAGRDSPLHF.

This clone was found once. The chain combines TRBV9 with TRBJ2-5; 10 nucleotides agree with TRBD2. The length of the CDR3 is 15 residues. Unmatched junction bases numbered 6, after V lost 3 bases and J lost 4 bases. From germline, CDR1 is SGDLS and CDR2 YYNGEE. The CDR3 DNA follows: TGTGCCAGCAGCGAAAGCGGGAGGGCCTCAGAGACCCAGTACTTC. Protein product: CASSESGRASETQYF.

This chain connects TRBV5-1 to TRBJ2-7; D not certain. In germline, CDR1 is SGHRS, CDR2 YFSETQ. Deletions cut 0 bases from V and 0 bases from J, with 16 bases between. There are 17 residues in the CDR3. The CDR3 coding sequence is TGCGCCAGCAGCTTGGGGTTAGCTCCTCCGGGCTCCTACGAGCAGTACTTC. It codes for CASSLGLAPPGSYEQYF.

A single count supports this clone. The CDR3 DNA follows: TGTGCCAGCTCACCGGACAGGGAGGTCACAGATACGCAGTATTTT. Amino acids: CASSPDREVTDTQYF. The chain carries TRBV18 and TRBJ2-3; 8 bases align to TRBD1. Germline CDR1 is KGHSH and CDR2 is LQKENI. The CDR3 covers 15 residues. Trimming removed 3 bases from V and 2 bases from J; junction bases left unmatched: 4.

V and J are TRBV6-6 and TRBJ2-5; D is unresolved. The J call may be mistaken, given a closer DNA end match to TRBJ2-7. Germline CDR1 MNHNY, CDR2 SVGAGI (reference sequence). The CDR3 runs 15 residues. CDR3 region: CASSSMLSYSYEQYF. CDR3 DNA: TGTGCCAGCAGTTCGATGCTCTCCTACTCCTACGAGCAGTACTTC.

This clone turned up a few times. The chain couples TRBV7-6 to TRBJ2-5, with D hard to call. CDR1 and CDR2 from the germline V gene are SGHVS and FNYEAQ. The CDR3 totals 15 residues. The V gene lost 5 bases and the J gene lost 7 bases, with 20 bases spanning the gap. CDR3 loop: CASSPHLSPTGTQYF. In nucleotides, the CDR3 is TGTGCCAGCAGCCCTCACCTCTCGCCTACCGGGACCCAGTACTTC.

The CDR3 loop is CASRPPSKDTQYF. CDR3 nucleotide sequence: TGTGCCAGCAGACCGCCCTCTAAAGATACGCAGTATTTT. The rearrangement uses TRBV6-6 and TRBJ2-3; D is ambiguous. V lost 6 bases to trimming and J lost 5 bases, with 12 bases between them. The CDR3 extends over 13 amino acids. Germline CDR1 and CDR2: MNHNY and SVGAGI (reference sequence).

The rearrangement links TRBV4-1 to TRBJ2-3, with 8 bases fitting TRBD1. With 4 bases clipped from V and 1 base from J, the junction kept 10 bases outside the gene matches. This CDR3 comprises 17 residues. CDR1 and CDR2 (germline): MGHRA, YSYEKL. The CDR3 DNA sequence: TGCGCCAGCAGCCGGAGTAAGGACAGGGTGGGCACAGATACGCAGTATTTT. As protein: CASSRSKDRVGTDTQYF.

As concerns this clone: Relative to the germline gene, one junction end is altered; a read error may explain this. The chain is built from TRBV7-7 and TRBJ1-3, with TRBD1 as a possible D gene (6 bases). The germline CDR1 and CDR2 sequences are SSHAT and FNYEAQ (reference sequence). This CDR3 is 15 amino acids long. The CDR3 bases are TGTGCTAGCAGCTTAGCACAGGGAAGTGGAAACACCATATATTTT. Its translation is CASSLAQGSGNTIYF.

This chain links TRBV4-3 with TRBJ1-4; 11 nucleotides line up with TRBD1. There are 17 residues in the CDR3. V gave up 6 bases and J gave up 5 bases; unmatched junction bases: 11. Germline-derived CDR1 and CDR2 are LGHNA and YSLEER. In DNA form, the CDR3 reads TGCGCCAGCAGACCGGACAGGGGGCGGAGGATAAATGAAAAACTGTTTTTT. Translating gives CASRPDRGRRINEKLFF.

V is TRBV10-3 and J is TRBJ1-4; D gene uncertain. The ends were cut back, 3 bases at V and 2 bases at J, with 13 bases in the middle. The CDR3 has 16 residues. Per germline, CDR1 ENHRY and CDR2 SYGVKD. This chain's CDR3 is CAISEHRAMTNEKLFF. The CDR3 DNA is TGTGCCATCAGTGAACACAGAGCCATGACTAATGAAAAACTGTTTTTT.

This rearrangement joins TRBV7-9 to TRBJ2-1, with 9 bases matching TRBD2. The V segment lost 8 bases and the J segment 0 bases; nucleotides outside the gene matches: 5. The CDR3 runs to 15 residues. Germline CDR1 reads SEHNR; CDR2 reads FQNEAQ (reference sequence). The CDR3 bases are TGTGCCAGCCGAACTAGCGGGCACTCCTACAATGAGCAGTTCTTC. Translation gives CASRTSGHSYNEQFF.

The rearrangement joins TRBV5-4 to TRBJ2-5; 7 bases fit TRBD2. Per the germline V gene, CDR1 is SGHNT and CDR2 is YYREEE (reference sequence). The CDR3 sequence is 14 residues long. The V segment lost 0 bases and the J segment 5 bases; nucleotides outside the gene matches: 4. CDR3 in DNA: TGTGCCAGCAGCTTGGGCGGGAGCTGGGAGACCCAGTACTTC. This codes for CASSLGGSWETQYF. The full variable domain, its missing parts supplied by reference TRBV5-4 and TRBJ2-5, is ETGVTQSPTHLIKTRGQQVTLRCSSQSGHNTVSWYQQALGQGPQFIFQYYREEENGRGNFPPRFSGLQFPNYSSELNVNALELDDSALYLCASSLGGSWETQYFGPGTRLLVL.

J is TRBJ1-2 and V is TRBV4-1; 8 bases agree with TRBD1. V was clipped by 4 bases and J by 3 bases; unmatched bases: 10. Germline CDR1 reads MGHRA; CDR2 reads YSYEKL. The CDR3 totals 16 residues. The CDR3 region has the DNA TGCGCCAGCAGCCCGTGGACAGGGAAGGGAGACTATGGCTACACCTTC. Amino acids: CASSPWTGKGDYGYTF.

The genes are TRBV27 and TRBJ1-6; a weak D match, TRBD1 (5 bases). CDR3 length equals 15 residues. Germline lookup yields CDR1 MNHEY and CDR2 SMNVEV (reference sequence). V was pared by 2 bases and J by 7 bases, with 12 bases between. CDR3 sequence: CASSLGSRTNSPLHF. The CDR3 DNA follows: TGTGCCAGCAGTTTAGGCAGCAGGACAAATTCACCCCTCCACTTT.

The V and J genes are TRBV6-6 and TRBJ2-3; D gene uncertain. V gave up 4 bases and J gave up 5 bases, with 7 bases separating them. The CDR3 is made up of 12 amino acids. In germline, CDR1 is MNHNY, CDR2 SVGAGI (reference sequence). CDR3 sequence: CASSSSGDTQYF. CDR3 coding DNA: TGTGCCAGCAGTTCGTCGGGAGATACGCAGTATTTT.

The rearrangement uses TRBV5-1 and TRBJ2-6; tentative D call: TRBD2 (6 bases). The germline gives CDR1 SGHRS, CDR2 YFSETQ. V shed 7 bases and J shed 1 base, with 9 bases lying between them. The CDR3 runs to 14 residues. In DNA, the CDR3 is TGCGCCAGCGAGGAGGGTTCTGGGGCCAACGTCCTGACTTTC. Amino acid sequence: CASEEGSGANVLTF.

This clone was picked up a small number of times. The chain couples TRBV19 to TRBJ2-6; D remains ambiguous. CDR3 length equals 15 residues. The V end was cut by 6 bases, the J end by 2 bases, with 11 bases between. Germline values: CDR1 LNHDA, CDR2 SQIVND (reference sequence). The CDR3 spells CASSGQVPGANVLTF. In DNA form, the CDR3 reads TGTGCCAGTAGCGGCCAGGTTCCTGGGGCCAACGTCCTGACTTTC.

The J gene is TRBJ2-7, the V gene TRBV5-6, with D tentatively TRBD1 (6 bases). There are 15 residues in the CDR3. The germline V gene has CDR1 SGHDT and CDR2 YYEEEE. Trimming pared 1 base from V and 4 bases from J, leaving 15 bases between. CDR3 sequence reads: CASSLLAGERYEQYF. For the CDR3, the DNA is TGTGCCAGCAGCTTGTTGGCAGGGGAGAGATACGAGCAGTACTTC.

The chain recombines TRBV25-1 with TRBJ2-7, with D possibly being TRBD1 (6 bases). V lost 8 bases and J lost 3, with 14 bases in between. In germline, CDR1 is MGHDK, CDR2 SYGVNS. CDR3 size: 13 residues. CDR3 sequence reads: CASEGDNHYEQYF. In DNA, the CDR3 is TGTGCCAGCGAGGGGGACAACCACTACGAGCAGTACTTC.

DNA of the CDR3: TGTGCCAGTACATCAAAAAGACAGGGAGACGGCCAGGCTAGCACAGATACGCAGTATTTT. This codes for CASTSKRQGDGQASTDTQYF. The V call is TRBV19, the J call TRBJ2-3; TRBD1 agrees at 7 bases. The CDR3 loop spans 20 amino acids. CDR1 is LNHDA and CDR2 is SQIVND in the germline V gene (reference sequence). Trimming removed 7 bases from V and 0 bases from J; junction bases left unmatched: 22.